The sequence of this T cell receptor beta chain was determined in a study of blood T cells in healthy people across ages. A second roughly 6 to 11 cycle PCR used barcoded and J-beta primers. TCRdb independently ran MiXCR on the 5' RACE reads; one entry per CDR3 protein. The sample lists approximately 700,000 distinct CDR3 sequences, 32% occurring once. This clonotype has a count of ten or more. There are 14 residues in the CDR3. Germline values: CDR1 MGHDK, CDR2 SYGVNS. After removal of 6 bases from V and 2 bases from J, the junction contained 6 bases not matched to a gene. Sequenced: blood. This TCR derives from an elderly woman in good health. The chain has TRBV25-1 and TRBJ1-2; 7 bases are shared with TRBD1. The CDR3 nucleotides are TGTGCCAGCAGGGCGACAGGGTACAACTATGGCTACACCTTC. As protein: CASRATGYNYGYTF.